This is a list of T cell receptor beta chains from one sample in a study of blood T cell repertoires in COVID-19. Measured with immunoSEQ multiplex PCR; TCRdb has only the in-frame clones, and not every one. The sample includes about 46,000 clones, 65% to 85% of them seen just once. Sequences were obtained from peripheral blood. Every receptor here comes from a woman aged 80 or over with acute or convalescent COVID-19. Both conserved end residues are part of each CDR3. Each record gives: clone size, D gene, V gene, J gene, CDR3 protein, CDR3 DNA. A D gene is named only where the DNA matches it firmly. A row's size may be missing; if present it is once, few, many or a size class.

clone size: -; D gene: TRBD1; V gene: TRBV7-9; J gene: TRBJ1-1; CDR3 protein: CASSRTGSTEAFF; CDR3 DNA: TGTGCCAGCAGCCGGACAGGGAGCACTGAAGCTTTCTTT
clone size: -; D gene: TRBD1; V gene: TRBV9; J gene: TRBJ1-5; CDR3 protein: CASSVVTGGHSNQPQHF; CDR3 DNA: TGTGCCAGCAGCGTAGTGACAGGGGGGCATAGCAATCAGCCCCAGCATTTT
clone size: -; D gene: TRBD1; V gene: TRBV30; J gene: TRBJ1-1; CDR3 protein: CAWSVSDRAGGFENRGRGTEAFF; CDR3 DNA: TGTGCCTGGAGTGTTTCCGATCGGGCAGGAGGGTTTGAAAACAGGGGCCGAGGCACTGAAGCTTTCTTT
clone size: -; D gene: TRBD2; V gene: TRBV19; J gene: TRBJ2-3; CDR3 protein: CASSWGLADTQYF; CDR3 DNA: TGTGCCAGTAGCTGGGGACTAGCAGATACGCAGTATTTT
clone size: -; D gene: -; V gene: TRBV20-1; J gene: TRBJ1-2; CDR3 protein: CSAFRYGYTF; CDR3 DNA: TGCAGTGCTTTCCGGTATGGCTACACCTTC
clone size: once; D gene: TRBD1; V gene: TRBV18; J gene: TRBJ2-7; CDR3 protein: CASSLERTGGFDEQYF; CDR3 DNA: TGTGCCAGCTCCCTCGAAAGAACAGGGGGCTTCGACGAGCAGTACTTC
clone size: -; D gene: TRBD1; V gene: TRBV6-2/TRBV6-3; J gene: TRBJ2-2; CDR3 protein: CASSEDRGIPGELFF; CDR3 DNA: TGTGCCAGCAGCGAGGACAGGGGAATTCCCGGGGAGCTGTTTTTT
clone size: -; D gene: TRBD1; V gene: TRBV7-6; J gene: TRBJ1-4; CDR3 protein: CASSLPAGGLATNEKLFF; CDR3 DNA: TGTGCCAGCAGCTTACCTGCAGGGGGCCTGGCAACTAATGAAAAACTGTTTTTT
clone size: -; D gene: TRBD2; V gene: TRBV6-6; J gene: TRBJ2-5; CDR3 protein: CASSYSAGGLETQYF; CDR3 DNA: TGTGCCAGCAGTTACTCGGCGGGGGGGCTGGAGACCCAGTACTTC
clone size: -; D gene: TRBD1; V gene: TRBV6-5; J gene: TRBJ2-2; CDR3 protein: CAGGQLNTGELFF; CDR3 DNA: TGTGCCGGGGGACAGTTAAACACCGGGGAGCTGTTTTTT
clone size: -; D gene: -; V gene: TRBV6-6; J gene: TRBJ1-2; CDR3 protein: CASSYAGGGGYTF; CDR3 DNA: TGTGCCAGCAGTTACGCAGGAGGAGGTGGCTACACCTTC
clone size: -; D gene: TRBD1; V gene: TRBV5-6; J gene: TRBJ1-6; CDR3 protein: CASSLTGTAYNSPLHF; CDR3 DNA: TGTGCCAGCAGCCTTACCGGGACAGCATATAATTCACCCCTCCACTTT
clone size: -; D gene: TRBD2; V gene: TRBV10-3; J gene: TRBJ2-3; CDR3 protein: CAISESLTSGGPTDTQYF; CDR3 DNA: TGTGCCATCAGTGAGTCCTTGACTAGCGGGGGCCCCACAGATACGCAGTATTTT
clone size: -; D gene: TRBD1; V gene: TRBV6-2/TRBV6-3; J gene: TRBJ2-5; CDR3 protein: CASSTHGQGEGETQYF; CDR3 DNA: TGTGCCAGCAGTACTCACGGACAGGGGGAAGGCGAGACCCAGTACTTC
clone size: -; D gene: -; V gene: TRBV7-2; J gene: TRBJ2-2; CDR3 protein: CASSFLSAGELFF; CDR3 DNA: TGTGCCAGCAGCTTTTTGTCCGCCGGGGAGCTGTTTTTT
clone size: -; D gene: -; V gene: TRBV21-1; J gene: TRBJ1-1; CDR3 protein: CASSLTGLNTEAFF; CDR3 DNA: TGTGCCAGCAGCCTAACAGGCCTCAACACTGAAGCTTTCTTT
clone size: -; D gene: -; V gene: TRBV27; J gene: TRBJ1-6; CDR3 protein: CASGGAGAGNSPLHF; CDR3 DNA: TGTGCCAGCGGTGGGGCGGGGGCTGGAAATTCACCCCTCCACTTT
clone size: -; D gene: TRBD2; V gene: TRBV5-4; J gene: TRBJ2-1; CDR3 protein: CASSSWTSGGGQFF; CDR3 DNA: TGTGCCAGCAGCTCCTGGACTAGCGGGGGCGGGCAGTTCTTC
clone size: -; D gene: -; V gene: TRBV2; J gene: TRBJ1-1; CDR3 protein: CASNRDITEAFF; CDR3 DNA: TGTGCCAGCAACCGGGACATCACTGAAGCTTTCTTT
clone size: -; D gene: TRBD1; V gene: TRBV6-5; J gene: TRBJ1-1; CDR3 protein: CASRRQGNTEAFF; CDR3 DNA: TGTGCCAGCAGACGACAGGGCAACACTGAAGCTTTCTTT
clone size: -; D gene: TRBD2; V gene: TRBV29-1; J gene: TRBJ2-7; CDR3 protein: CSVPTQTSGGYEQYF; CDR3 DNA: TGCAGCGTTCCCACTCAGACTAGCGGGGGCTACGAGCAGTACTTC
clone size: -; D gene: -; V gene: TRBV5-1; J gene: TRBJ1-2; CDR3 protein: CASRTRTGITSGYTF; CDR3 DNA: TGCGCCAGCAGGACTCGAACAGGGATTACAAGTGGCTACACCTTC
clone size: -; D gene: -; V gene: TRBV28; J gene: TRBJ1-2; CDR3 protein: CASSSLAGTYGYTF; CDR3 DNA: TGTGCCAGCAGCTCCCTGGCGGGGACCTATGGCTACACCTTC
clone size: -; D gene: -; V gene: TRBV5-1; J gene: TRBJ2-1; CDR3 protein: CASSLEAGWSYNEQFF; CDR3 DNA: TGCGCCAGCAGCTTGGAGGCGGGGTGGTCCTACAATGAGCAGTTCTTC
clone size: -; D gene: -; V gene: TRBV5-4; J gene: TRBJ1-1; CDR3 protein: CASSPREGHYTEAFF; CDR3 DNA: TGTGCCAGCAGCCCCCGAGAGGGACACTACACTGAAGCTTTCTTT
clone size: few; D gene: TRBD1; V gene: TRBV11-2; J gene: TRBJ2-1; CDR3 protein: CASSPRTGSNNEQFF; CDR3 DNA: TGTGCCAGCAGCCCCCGGACAGGGAGCAACAATGAGCAGTTCTTC
clone size: -; D gene: -; V gene: TRBV7-2; J gene: TRBJ1-6; CDR3 protein: CASSAYRSSYNSPLHF; CDR3 DNA: TGTGCCAGCAGCGCCTACAGGAGTTCCTATAATTCACCCCTCCACTTT
clone size: -; D gene: -; V gene: TRBV29-1; J gene: TRBJ1-1; CDR3 protein: CSVDRPELGDLTEAFF; CDR3 DNA: TGCAGCGTTGACCGACCCGAGCTAGGGGATCTCACTGAAGCTTTCTTT
clone size: -; D gene: -; V gene: TRBV29-1; J gene: TRBJ2-1; CDR3 protein: CSWGGPLSYNEQFF; CDR3 DNA: TGCAGCTGGGGGGGCCCCCTCTCCTACAATGAGCAGTTCTTC
clone size: few; D gene: -; V gene: TRBV3-1/TRBV3-2; J gene: TRBJ2-1; CDR3 protein: CASSQSRHLKQFF; CDR3 DNA: TGTGCCAGCAGCCAATCCCGACACCTGAAGCAGTTCTTC
clone size: -; D gene: -; V gene: TRBV9; J gene: TRBJ1-1; CDR3 protein: CASSLGTTNTEAFF; CDR3 DNA: TGTGCCAGCAGCCTAGGGACAACGAACACTGAAGCTTTCTTT
clone size: -; D gene: -; V gene: TRBV7-9; J gene: TRBJ1-6; CDR3 protein: CASSRRGNSPLHF; CDR3 DNA: TGTGCCAGCAGCAGAAGGGGGAATTCACCCCTCCACTTT
clone size: once; D gene: TRBD1; V gene: TRBV6-1; J gene: TRBJ2-5; CDR3 protein: CASSEWTGWGETQYF; CDR3 DNA: TGTGCCAGCAGTGAATGGACAGGGTGGGGAGAGACCCAGTACTTC
clone size: -; D gene: -; V gene: TRBV12-5; J gene: TRBJ2-3; CDR3 protein: CASGLLADTQYF; CDR3 DNA: TGTGCTAGTGGTTTATTAGCAGATACGCAGTATTTT
clone size: -; D gene: -; V gene: TRBV3-1/TRBV3-2; J gene: TRBJ2-1; CDR3 protein: CASSQARGLITDEQFF; CDR3 DNA: TGTGCCAGCAGCCAAGCGCGGGGCCTTATAACAGATGAGCAGTTCTTC
clone size: -; D gene: TRBD2; V gene: TRBV6-1; J gene: TRBJ2-3; CDR3 protein: CASSEALGEAGGHF; CDR3 DNA: TGTGCCAGCAGTGAAGCGCTAGGGGAAGCGGGGGGGCATTTT
clone size: -; D gene: TRBD2; V gene: TRBV7-6; J gene: TRBJ2-1; CDR3 protein: CASSFTGGASDNEQFF; CDR3 DNA: TGTGCCAGCAGCTTTACCGGGGGGGCCTCTGACAATGAGCAGTTCTTC
clone size: -; D gene: TRBD1; V gene: TRBV19; J gene: TRBJ1-1; CDR3 protein: CASSSRPGDRFLMNTEAFF; CDR3 DNA: TGTGCCAGTAGTTCACGACCCGGGGACAGGTTTTTAATGAACACTGAAGCTTTCTTT
clone size: -; D gene: -; V gene: TRBV19; J gene: TRBJ2-3; CDR3 protein: CASSNNPGVDTQYF; CDR3 DNA: TGTGCCAGTAGCAATAACCCCGGGGTAGATACGCAGTATTTT
clone size: -; D gene: TRBD1; V gene: TRBV4-2; J gene: TRBJ1-5; CDR3 protein: CASSPGQGIGSNQPQHF; CDR3 DNA: TGTGCCAGCAGCCCGGGACAGGGGATAGGGAGCAATCAGCCCCAGCATTTT
clone size: -; D gene: -; V gene: TRBV3-1/TRBV3-2; J gene: TRBJ2-5; CDR3 protein: CASSYSQAYQETQYF; CDR3 DNA: TGTGCCAGCAGCTACAGCCAGGCTTACCAAGAGACCCAGTACTTC
clone size: once; D gene: -; V gene: TRBV7-6; J gene: TRBJ1-4; CDR3 protein: CASSLGFGGAEKLFF; CDR3 DNA: TGTGCCAGCAGCTTAGGATTCGGGGGGGCCGAAAAACTGTTTTTT
clone size: -; D gene: TRBD1; V gene: TRBV27; J gene: TRBJ1-1; CDR3 protein: CASSAGQVRGDTEAFF; CDR3 DNA: TGTGCCAGCAGTGCCGGACAGGTCCGTGGGGACACTGAAGCTTTCTTT
clone size: -; D gene: -; V gene: TRBV19; J gene: TRBJ1-6; CDR3 protein: CASSIVSRGQLDSPLHF; CDR3 DNA: TGTGCCAGTAGTATAGTCAGCAGGGGCCAACTTGATTCACCCCTCCACTTT